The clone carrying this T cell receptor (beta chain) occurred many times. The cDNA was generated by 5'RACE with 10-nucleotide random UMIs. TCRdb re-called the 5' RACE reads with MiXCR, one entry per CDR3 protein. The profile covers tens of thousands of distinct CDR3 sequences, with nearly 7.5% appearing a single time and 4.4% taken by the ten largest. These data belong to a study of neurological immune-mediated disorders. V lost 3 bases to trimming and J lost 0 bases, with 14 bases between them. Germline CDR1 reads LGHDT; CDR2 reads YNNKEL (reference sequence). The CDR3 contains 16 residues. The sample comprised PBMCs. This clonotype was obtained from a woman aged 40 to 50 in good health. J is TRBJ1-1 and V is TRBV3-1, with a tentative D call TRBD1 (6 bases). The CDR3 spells CASSQAGGRLNTEAFF. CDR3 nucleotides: TGTGCCAGCAGCCAGGCGGGGGGGCGTCTGAACACTGAAGCTTTCTTT.